The rows below give T cell receptor beta chains drawn from one sample of a study of cytomegalovirus exposure and HLA in healthy donors. Repertoires were generated with immunoSEQ multiplex PCR, while TCRdb's copy carries only in-frame clones and drops some. The profile shows 90,000 or so clones, 55% to 75% of them singletons. The sequenced sample consisted of PBMCs. The receptors here all came from a man aged 45 to 65 in good health and CMV-seronegative. CDR3s leave out the opening cysteine and the closing phenylalanine or tryptophan. A row's size may be missing; if present it is once, few, many or a size class.

>.|TRBV4-1|TRBJ2-2
ASSQVPLLVSNTGELF
>.|TRBV4-1|TRBJ1-2
ASSQVPGDYGYT
>.|TRBV5-1|TRBJ1-5
ASSLGDRGPEPQH
>.|TRBV7-8|TRBJ1-1
ASSITSGTGAPEAF
>.|TRBV4-3|TRBJ1-5
ASSPQYGTGDQPQH
>.|TRBV20-1|TRBJ2-1
SRGGEVEQF
>.|TRBV5-1|TRBJ2-5
ASSLEPGAETQY
>once|TRBV4-3|TRBJ1-4
ASSQDQTGIEKLF
>few|TRBV18|TRBJ1-4
ASSPPSRGNEKLF
>.|TRBV29-1|TRBJ2-1
SVWRTVLI
>.|TRBV5-1|TRBJ2-2
ASKGGPNTGELF
>.|TRBV18|TRBJ2-1
ASSPSRYNEQF
>.|TRBV7-8|TRBJ1-5
ASSLQGYSNQPQH
>.|TRBV11-2|TRBJ2-7
ASSETDEQY
>few|TRBV11-1|TRBJ1-4
ASSLRGANEKLF
>.|TRBV5-4|TRBJ1-2
ASSLRAQPLAPNYGYT
>.|TRBV14|TRBJ2-5
ASSQGVGDRQETQY
>.|TRBV7-9|TRBJ2-7
ASSDFHWDRGYEQY
>.|TRBV9|TRBJ1-2
ASSPYYEGARYGYT
>.|TRBV7-9|TRBJ2-5
ASSPGMGFQETQY
>.|TRBV7-7|TRBJ2-1
ASSLVLEDTYNEQF
>few|TRBV5-1|TRBJ1-1
ASSLGQDTEAF
>.|TRBV18|TRBJ2-5
ASSPSSGQETQY
>.|TRBV4-1|TRBJ1-4
ASSRRENGPGHNEKLF
>.|TRBV21-1|TRBJ2-3
ARLTRGDTQY
>.|TRBV5-6|TRBJ2-1
ASSSPGQRGASYNEQF
>.|TRBV5-4|TRBJ2-2
ASRAGENTGELF
>.|TRBV4-3|TRBJ2-2
ASSQQPPGTTGELF
>few|TRBV7-2|TRBJ2-1
ASSLLGDSSYNEQF
>.|TRBV4-1|TRBJ1-1
ASSRGQGVNTEAF
>once|TRBV6-5|TRBJ1-2
ASSYSIQGNNGYT
>.|TRBV2|TRBJ2-1
ASSEGRESDEQF
>.|TRBV6-6|TRBJ1-5
ASSYGDRVNQPQH
>.|TRBV2|TRBJ2-6
ASSDVGTGGYGANVLT
>few|TRBV5-1|TRBJ1-1
ASSTGWGPGDTEAF
>.|TRBV5-8|TRBJ1-3
ASSFWDSIPQTSGNTIY
>.|TRBV5-4|TRBJ1-1
ASSTRQGADWGTEAF
>.|TRBV18|TRBJ1-1
ASSPQRGNTEAF
>few|TRBV19|TRBJ1-1
ASSPGDIWGNTEAF
>few|TRBV5-1|TRBJ2-3
ASSLSMSGQWDTQY
>few|TRBV19|TRBJ1-3
ASRPDRANSGNTIY
>.|TRBV9|TRBJ1-3
ASMGRGTSGNTIY
>.|TRBV12-2|TRBJ2-1
ASRSLAAVDNEQF
>few|TRBV6-4|TRBJ2-1
ASSDSGNNEQF
>.|TRBV20-1|TRBJ2-2
SALAGELF